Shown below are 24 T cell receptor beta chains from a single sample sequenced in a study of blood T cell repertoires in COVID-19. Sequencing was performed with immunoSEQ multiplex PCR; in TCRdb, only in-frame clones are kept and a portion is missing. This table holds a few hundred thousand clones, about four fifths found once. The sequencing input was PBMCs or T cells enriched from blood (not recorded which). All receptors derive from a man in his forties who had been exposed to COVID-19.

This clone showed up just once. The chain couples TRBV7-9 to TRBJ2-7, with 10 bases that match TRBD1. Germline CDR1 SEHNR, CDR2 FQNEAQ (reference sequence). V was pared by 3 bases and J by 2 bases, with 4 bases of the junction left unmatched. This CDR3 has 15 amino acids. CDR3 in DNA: TGTGCCAGCAGCTTTTGGACAGGGGGGACCTACGAGCAGTACTTC. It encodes CASSFWTGGTYEQYF.

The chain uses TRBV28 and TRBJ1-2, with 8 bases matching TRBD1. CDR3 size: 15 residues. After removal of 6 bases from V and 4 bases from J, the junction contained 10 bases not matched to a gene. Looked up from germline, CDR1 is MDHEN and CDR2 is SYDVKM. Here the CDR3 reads CASRSGGASSYGYTF. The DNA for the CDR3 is TGTGCCAGCAGGTCAGGGGGCGCGTCGAGCTATGGCTACACCTTC.

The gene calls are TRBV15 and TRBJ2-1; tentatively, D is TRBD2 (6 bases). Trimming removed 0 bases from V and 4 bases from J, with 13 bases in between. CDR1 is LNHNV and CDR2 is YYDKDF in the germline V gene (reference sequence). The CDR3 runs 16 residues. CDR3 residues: CATSREGPGDYNEQFF. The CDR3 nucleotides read TGTGCCACCAGCAGAGAGGGGCCGGGAGATTACAATGAGCAGTTCTTC. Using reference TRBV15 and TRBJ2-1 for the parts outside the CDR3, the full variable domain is DAMVIQNPRYQVTQFGKPVTLSCSQTLNHNVMYWYQQKSSQAPKLLFHYYDKDFNNEADTPDNFQSRRPNTSFCFLDIRSPGLGDTAMYLCATSREGPGDYNEQFFGPGTRLTVL.

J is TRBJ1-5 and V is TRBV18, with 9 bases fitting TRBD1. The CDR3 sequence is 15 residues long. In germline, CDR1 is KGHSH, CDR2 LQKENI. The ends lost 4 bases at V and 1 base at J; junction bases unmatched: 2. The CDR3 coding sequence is TGTGCCAGCTCACTACAGGGGGCAAGCAATCAGCCCCAGCATTTT. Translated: CASSLQGASNQPQHF.

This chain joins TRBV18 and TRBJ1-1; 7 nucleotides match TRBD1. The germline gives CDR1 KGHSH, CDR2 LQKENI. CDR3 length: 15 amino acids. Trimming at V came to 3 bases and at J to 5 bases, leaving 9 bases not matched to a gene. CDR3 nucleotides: TGTGCCAGCTCACCCCCCGGACAGGAAGCTACTGAAGCTTTCTTT. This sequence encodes CASSPPGQEATEAFF.

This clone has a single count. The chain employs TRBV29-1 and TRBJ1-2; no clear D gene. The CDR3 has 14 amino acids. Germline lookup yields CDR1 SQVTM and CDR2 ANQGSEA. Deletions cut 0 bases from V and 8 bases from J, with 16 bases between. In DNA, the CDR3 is TGCAGCGTTGAAGATCGTGGGGTGGCGGGGGGCTACACCTTC. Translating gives CSVEDRGVAGGYTF. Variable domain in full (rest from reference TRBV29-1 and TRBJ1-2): SAVISQKPSRDICQRGTSLTIQCQVDSQVTMMFWYRQQPGQSLTLIATANQGSEATYESGFVIDKFPISRPNLTFSTLTVSNMSPEDSSIYLCSVEDRGVAGGYTFGSGTRLTVV.

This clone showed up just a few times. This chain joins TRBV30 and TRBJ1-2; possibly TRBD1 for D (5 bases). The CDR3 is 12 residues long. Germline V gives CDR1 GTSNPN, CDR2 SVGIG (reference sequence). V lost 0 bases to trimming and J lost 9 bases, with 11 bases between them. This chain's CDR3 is CAWSVQGDSYTF. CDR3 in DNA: TGTGCCTGGAGTGTACAAGGGGATAGCTACACCTTC.

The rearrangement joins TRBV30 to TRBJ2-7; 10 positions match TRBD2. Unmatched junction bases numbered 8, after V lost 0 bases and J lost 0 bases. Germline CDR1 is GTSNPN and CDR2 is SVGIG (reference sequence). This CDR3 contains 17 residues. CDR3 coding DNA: TGTGCCTGGAGTGTACTCTCAGGACTAGCGGTCTCCTACGAGCAGTACTTC. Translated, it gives CAWSVLSGLAVSYEQYF.

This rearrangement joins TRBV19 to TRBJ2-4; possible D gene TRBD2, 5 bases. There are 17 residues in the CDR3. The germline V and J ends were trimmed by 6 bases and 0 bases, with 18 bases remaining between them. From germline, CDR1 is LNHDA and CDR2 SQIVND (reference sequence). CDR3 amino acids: CASSPAVLALAKNIQYF. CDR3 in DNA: TGTGCCAGTAGCCCGGCCGTCCTAGCCCTAGCCAAAAACATTCAGTACTTC. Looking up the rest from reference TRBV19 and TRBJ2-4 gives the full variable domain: DGGITQSPKYLFRKEGQNVTLSCEQNLNHDAMYWYRQDPGQGLRLIYYSQIVNDFQKGDIAEGYSVSREKKESFPLTVTSAQKNPTAFYLCASSPAVLALAKNIQYFGAGTRLSVL.

The CDR3: CASRFSAGGNTIYF. The CDR3 DNA follows: TGTGCCAGCAGGTTTTCTGCGGGAGGAAACACCATATATTTT. The V gene is TRBV6-5, the J gene TRBJ1-3, with D hard to call. The CDR3 runs to 14 residues. CDR1 is MNHEY, CDR2 SVGAGI, per germline. V lost 6 bases and J 4 bases, leaving 13 bases between the germline ends.

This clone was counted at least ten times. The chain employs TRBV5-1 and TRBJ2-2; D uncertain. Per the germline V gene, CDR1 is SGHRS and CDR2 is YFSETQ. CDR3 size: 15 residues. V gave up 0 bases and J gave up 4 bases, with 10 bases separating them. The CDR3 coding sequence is TGCGCCAGCAGCTTGGATTTAGCCGTCACCGGGGAGCTGTTTTTT. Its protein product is CASSLDLAVTGELFF.

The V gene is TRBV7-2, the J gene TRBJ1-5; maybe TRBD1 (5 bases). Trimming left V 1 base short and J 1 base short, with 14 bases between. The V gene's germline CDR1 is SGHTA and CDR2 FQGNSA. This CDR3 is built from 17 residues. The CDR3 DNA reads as TGTGCCAGCAGCTTAGTTTCAGGGCTGGGGAGCAATCAGCCCCAGCATTTT. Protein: CASSLVSGLGSNQPQHF.

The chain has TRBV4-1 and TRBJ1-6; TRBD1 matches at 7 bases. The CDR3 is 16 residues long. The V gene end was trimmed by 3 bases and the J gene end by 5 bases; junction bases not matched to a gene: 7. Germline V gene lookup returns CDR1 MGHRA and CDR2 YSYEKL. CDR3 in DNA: TGCGCCAGCAGCCACCTGGGACAGCAAAATAATTCACCCCTCCACTTT. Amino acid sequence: CASSHLGQQNNSPLHF.

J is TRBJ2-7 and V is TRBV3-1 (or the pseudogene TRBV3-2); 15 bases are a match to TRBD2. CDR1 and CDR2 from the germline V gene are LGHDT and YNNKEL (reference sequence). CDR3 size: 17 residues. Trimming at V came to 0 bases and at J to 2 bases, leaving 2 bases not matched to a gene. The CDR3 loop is CASSQEGLAGGPYEQYF. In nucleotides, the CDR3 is TGTGCCAGCAGCCAAGAGGGACTAGCGGGAGGACCCTACGAGCAGTACTTC.

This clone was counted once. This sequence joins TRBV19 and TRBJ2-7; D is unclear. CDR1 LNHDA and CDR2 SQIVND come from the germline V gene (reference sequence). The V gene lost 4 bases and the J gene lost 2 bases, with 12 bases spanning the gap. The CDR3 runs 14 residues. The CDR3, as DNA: TGTGCCAGTAGTACCCATACAGCTCCCTACGAGCAGTACTTC. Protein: CASSTHTAPYEQYF.

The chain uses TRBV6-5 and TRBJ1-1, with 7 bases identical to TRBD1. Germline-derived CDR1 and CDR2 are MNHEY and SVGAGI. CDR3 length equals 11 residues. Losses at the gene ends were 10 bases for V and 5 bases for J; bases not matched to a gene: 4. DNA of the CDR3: TGTGCCACCGGCAGGGGGACTGAAGCTTTCTTT. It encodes CATGRGTEAFF.

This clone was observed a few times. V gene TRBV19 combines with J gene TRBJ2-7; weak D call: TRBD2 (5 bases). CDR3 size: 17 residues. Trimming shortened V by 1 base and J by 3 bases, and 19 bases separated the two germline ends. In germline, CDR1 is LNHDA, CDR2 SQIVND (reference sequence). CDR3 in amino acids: CASSIAGSGVRDYEQYF. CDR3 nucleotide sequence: TGTGCCAGTAGTATAGCGGGATCGGGCGTCCGGGACTACGAGCAGTACTTC.

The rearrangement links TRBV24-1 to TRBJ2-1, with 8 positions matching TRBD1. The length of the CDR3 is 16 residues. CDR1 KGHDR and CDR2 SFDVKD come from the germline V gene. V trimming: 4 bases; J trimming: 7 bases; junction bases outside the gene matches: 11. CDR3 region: CATSESGGAGDNEQFF. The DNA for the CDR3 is TGTGCCACCAGTGAATCAGGGGGCGCGGGTGATAATGAGCAGTTCTTC.

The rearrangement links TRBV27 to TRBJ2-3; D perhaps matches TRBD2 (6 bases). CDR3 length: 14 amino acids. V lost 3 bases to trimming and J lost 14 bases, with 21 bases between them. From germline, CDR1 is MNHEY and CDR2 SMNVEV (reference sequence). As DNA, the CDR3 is TGTGCCAGCAGTTTTCGCTTTTCGGAGGGGAGCTGGTATTTT. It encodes CASSFRFSEGSWYF.

CDR3 sequence (DNA): TGTGCCAGCAGTTGGAGACAGGGGGATCAGCCCCAGCATTTT. Its translation is CASSWRQGDQPQHF. The rearrangement uses TRBV27 and TRBJ1-5, with TRBD1 matching 9 bases. Trimming cost V 4 bases and J 5 bases; bases outside gene matches: 3. The CDR3 consists of 14 residues. Germline V gene data show CDR1 as MNHEY and CDR2 as SMNVEV (reference sequence).

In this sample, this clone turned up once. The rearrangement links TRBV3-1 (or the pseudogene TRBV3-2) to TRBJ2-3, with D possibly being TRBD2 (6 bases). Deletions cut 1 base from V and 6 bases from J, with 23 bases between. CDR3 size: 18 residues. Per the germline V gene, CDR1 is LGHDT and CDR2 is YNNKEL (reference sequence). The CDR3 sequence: CASSQATPGLTTSDTQYF. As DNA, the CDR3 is TGTGCCAGCAGCCAAGCCACGCCGGGACTCACGACAAGTGATACGCAGTATTTT.

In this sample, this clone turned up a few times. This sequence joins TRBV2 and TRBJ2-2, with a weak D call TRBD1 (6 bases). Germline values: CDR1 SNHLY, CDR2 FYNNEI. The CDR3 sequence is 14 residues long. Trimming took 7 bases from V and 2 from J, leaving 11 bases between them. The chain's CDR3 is CASKPDRNTGELFF. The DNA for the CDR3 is TGTGCCAGCAAACCGGACAGAAACACCGGGGAGCTGTTTTTT.

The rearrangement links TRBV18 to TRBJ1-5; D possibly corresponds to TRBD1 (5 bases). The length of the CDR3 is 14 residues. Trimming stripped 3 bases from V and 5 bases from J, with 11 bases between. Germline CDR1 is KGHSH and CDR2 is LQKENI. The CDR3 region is CASSPSGYDQPQHF. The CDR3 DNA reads TGTGCCAGCTCACCGTCAGGGTATGATCAGCCCCAGCATTTT.

CDR3 in DNA: TGTGCCAGCAGCTTAAGCGGGAGACGTAGTGAGCAGTACTTC. This encodes CASSLSGRRSEQYF. V and J are TRBV7-9 and TRBJ2-7; TRBD2 matches at 8 bases. This CDR3 region has 14 residues. V was pared by 2 bases and J by 7 bases, with 7 bases of the junction left unmatched. The germline CDR1 and CDR2 sequences are SEHNR and FQNEAQ (reference sequence). Full variable domain (outside the CDR3, taken from reference TRBV7-9 and TRBJ2-7): DTGVSQNPRHKITKRGQNVTFRCDPISEHNRLYWYRQTLGQGPEFLTYFQNEAQLEKSRLLSDRFSAERPKGSFSTLEIQRTEQGDSAMYLCASSLSGRRSEQYFGPGTRLTVT.